Presented here are 23 T cell receptor beta chains from one specimen sequenced in a study of T cell repertoires in cytomegalovirus infection (dated by TCRdb to the late 2010s). The sample's treatment or condition, from its label and the paper: in vitro stimulation with specific CMV peptide epitopes to enrich CMV-specific T cells. The instrument given in TCRdb is Illumina HiSeq 1500. TCRdb passed the public sequencing reads through fastp at Q25 and MiXCR, retaining productive beta sequences. CDR3 protein duplicates are merged, each entry listing the most common genes and DNA. The sample table holds more than 95,000 distinct CDR3 sequences, of which about 32% were seen once. The top ten constitute 58% of the sample. Their antigen targets remain unknown. The sample in question was CD8+ T cells from cultured PBMCs, obtained from culture after CMV antigen stimulation. Receptors were obtained from a human donor in good health (CMV status not recorded). Some clones in this sample may be carry-over from other donors' samples.

V gene TRBV6-1 combines with J gene TRBJ1-5; a weak D match, TRBD1 (5 bases). The CDR3 sequence is 15 residues long. Germline lookup yields CDR1 MNHNS and CDR2 SASEGT. The V end lost 8 bases, the J end lost 1 base, and 15 bases lay between the germline ends. CDR3 protein: CASLRVGGSNQPQHF. In DNA form, the CDR3 reads TGTGCCAGCCTTAGGGTTGGGGGAAGCAATCAGCCCCAGCATTTT.

In the case of this clonotype: A much more abundant neighbour one base away suggests this may be a read error. This chain uses TRBV7-2 with TRBJ1-1; 11 nucleotides match TRBD1. The CDR3 is 17 amino acids. CDR1 and CDR2 from the germline V gene are SGHTA and FQGNSA. CDR3: CASSSEGQGVPDTEVFF. DNA for the CDR3: TGTGCCAGCAGCTCCGAGGGACAGGGGGTCCCTGACACTGAAGTTTTCTTT.

In its sample, this clonotype was seen a few times. The genes are TRBV12-3 or TRBV12-4 and TRBJ1-2; D might be TRBD1 (5 bases). The CDR3 totals 14 residues. V was shortened by 5 bases and J by 2 bases, with 12 bases between the two germline ends. The CDR3, as DNA: TGTGCCAGCAGTGGGGGGACGGCGAACTATGGCTACACCTTC. This gives the protein CASSGGTANYGYTF.

The CDR3 loop is CASTKPPDTQYF. The CDR3 bases are TGTGCCAGCACCAAACCCCCAGATACGCAGTATTTT. The V call is TRBV7-9, the J call TRBJ2-3, with D unclear. This CDR3 comprises 12 residues. The germline V gene encodes CDR1 SEHNR and CDR2 FQNEAQ (reference sequence). Trimming shortened V by 7 bases and J by 4 bases, and 9 bases separated the two germline ends. The full variable domain, its missing parts supplied by reference TRBV7-9 and TRBJ2-3, is DTGVSQNPRHKITKRGQNVTFRCDPISEHNRLYWYRQTLGQGPEFLTYFQNEAQLEKSRLLSDRFSAERPKGSFSTLEIQRTEQGDSAMYLCASTKPPDTQYFGPGTRLTVL.

The V call is TRBV4-1, the J call TRBJ2-3, with TRBD2 matching over 8 bases. CDR3 length: 17 residues. In germline, CDR1 is MGHRA, CDR2 YSYEKL. The V and J ends lost 2 bases and 7 bases, in that order; junction bases with no gene match: 14. The DNA of the CDR3 is TGCGCCAGCAGCCAAACGATTAGCGGGGTTCTGTCAAATACGCAGTATTTT. Translation: CASSQTISGVLSNTQYF.

This sequence joins TRBV9 and TRBJ1-6; tentatively, D is TRBD1 (5 bases). This CDR3 has 14 amino acids. Germline CDR1 is SGDLS and CDR2 is YYNGEE. The V and J ends lost 3 bases and 4 bases respectively, with 8 bases between them. The CDR3, as DNA: TGTGCCAGCAGCGGGACACGGTATAATTCACCCCTCCACTTT. Amino acids: CASSGTRYNSPLHF.

This clonotype has at least ten counts. V gene TRBV5-1 combines with J gene TRBJ1-1; tentative D call: TRBD1 (5 bases). CDR1 is SGHRS and CDR2 is YFSETQ in the germline V gene. The CDR3 length is 15 residues. V was clipped by 0 bases and J by 1 base, with 10 bases between them. CDR3 coding DNA: TGCGCCAGCAGCTTGGCCGAGGGGCAGAACACTGAAGCTTTCTTT. Translating it yields CASSLAEGQNTEAFF.

The V gene is TRBV7-9, the J gene TRBJ1-1; D is perhaps TRBD1 (6 bases). The CDR3 contains 14 residues. Germline values: CDR1 SEHNR, CDR2 FQNEAQ (reference sequence). Deletions cut 0 bases from V and 4 bases from J, with 9 bases between. The chain's CDR3 is CASSLAIGGTEAFF. The CDR3 DNA reads as TGTGCCAGCAGCTTAGCGATAGGGGGCACTGAAGCTTTCTTT.

The V gene is TRBV12-3 or TRBV12-4, the J gene TRBJ2-1, with D perhaps TRBD1 or TRBD2 (6 bases each). The CDR3 is 15 residues long. V lost 2 bases to trimming and J lost 2 bases, with 10 bases between them. The CDR3, as DNA: TGTGCCAGCAGTTTAACGGGGGCAACCTACAATGAGCAGTTCTTC. Its translation is CASSLTGATYNEQFF.

This clonotype came up a few times. CDR3 DNA sequence: TGTGCCAGCGCAGGAATTAGCACAGATACGCAGTATTTT. It codes for CASAGISTDTQYF. The gene calls are TRBV7-2 and TRBJ2-3, with D unclear. This CDR3 has 13 residues. Germline-derived CDR1 and CDR2 are SGHTA and FQGNSA. Trimming pared 8 bases from V and 0 bases from J, leaving 9 bases between. Variable domain in full (rest from reference TRBV7-2 and TRBJ2-3): GAGVSQSPSNKVTEKGKDVELRCDPISGHTALYWYRQSLGQGLEFLIYFQGNSAPDKSGLPSDRFSAERTGGSVSTLTIQRTQQEDSAVYLCASAGISTDTQYFGPGTRLTVL.

This clonotype has more than one count but fewer than ten. The chain joins TRBV12-3 or TRBV12-4 to TRBJ1-6, with TRBD1 identical over 9 bases. The CDR3 length is 14 residues. V lost 6 bases, J lost 8 bases, and 5 bases stayed unmatched. In nucleotides, the CDR3 is TGTGCCAGCAGCACCACAGGGGGCGATTCACCCCTCCACTTT. Encoded protein: CASSTTGGDSPLHF.

This chain links TRBV27 with TRBJ2-5, with 8 nucleotides matching TRBD2. This CDR3 has 15 amino acids. Germline CDR1 and CDR2: MNHEY and SMNVEV (reference sequence). The trim removed 4 bases at V and 5 bases at J, leaving 9 bases unmatched. CDR3 nucleotides: TGTGCCAGCAGTTCGTCCGGGGGGGCCGGGGAGACCCAGTACTTC. It specifies CASSSSGGAGETQYF.

This chain uses TRBV28 with TRBJ2-3; 11 positions agree with TRBD2. The CDR3 extends over 18 amino acids. CDR1 and CDR2 (germline): MDHEN, SYDVKM. After removal of 5 bases from V and 4 bases from J, the junction contained 14 bases not matched to a gene. In nucleotides, the CDR3 is TGTGCCAGCAGTCAGCCGGGGGTAGCGGGGGGGCCGCCAGATACGCAGTATTTT. Translation gives CASSQPGVAGGPPDTQYF.

The V gene is TRBV4-1, the J gene TRBJ2-7, with D hard to call. The CDR3 contains 13 residues. Germline loops: CDR1 MGHRA, CDR2 YSYEKL. Trimming cost V 1 base and J 1 base, with 5 bases left between them. CDR3 sequence: CASSQAPSYEQYF. The CDR3 DNA follows: TGCGCCAGCAGCCAAGCACCTTCCTACGAGCAGTACTTC.

This clonotype was seen more than once but under ten times. The V and J genes are TRBV11-2 and TRBJ1-2, with TRBD1 as a possible D gene (5 bases). The CDR3 has 12 amino acids. Between the trimmed V and J ends, which lost 5 bases and 7 bases, there was a span of 11 bases. The germline CDR1 and CDR2 sequences are SGHAT and FQNNGV. The CDR3, as DNA: TGTGCCAGCAGCCCCGGGGACCTTGGCTACACCTTC. It encodes CASSPGDLGYTF.

This clonotype was seen many times. The genes are TRBV24-1 and TRBJ1-5; D might be TRBD1 (5 bases). Germline V CDR1 and CDR2: KGHDR, SFDVKD. Trimming pared 5 bases from V and 4 bases from J, leaving 14 bases between. The CDR3 is 15 amino acids. As DNA, the CDR3 is TGTGCCACCAGTGGTCCAACAGGTGATAATCAGCCCCAGCATTTT. Translating it yields CATSGPTGDNQPQHF.

This clonotype has a handful of counts. The V and J genes are TRBV28 and TRBJ1-5; TRBD1 might be the D (6 bases). This CDR3 region has 14 residues. CDR1 is MDHEN, CDR2 SYDVKM, per germline. Between the trimmed V and J ends, which lost 5 bases and 6 bases, there was a span of 14 bases. The CDR3 sequence is CASSKEGGPQPQHF. The CDR3 DNA reads TGTGCCAGCAGTAAAGAGGGGGGGCCTCAGCCCCAGCATTTT. The variable domain in full, with the rest retrieved from reference TRBV28 and TRBJ1-5, is DVKVTQSSRYLVKRTGEKVFLECVQDMDHENMFWYRQDPGLGLRLIYFSYDVKMKEKGDIPEGYSVSREKKERFSLILESASTNQTSMYLCASSKEGGPQPQHFGDGTRLSIL.

This clonotype has just a few counts. The V call is TRBV6-2 or TRBV6-3, the J call TRBJ2-2; no firm D call. Trimming took off 0 bases at V and 7 bases at J, with 9 bases between the two ends. Germline V gene lookup returns CDR1 MNHEY and CDR2 SVGEGT. This CDR3 has 14 amino acids. DNA for the CDR3: TGTGCCAGCAGTTACTCGATTGGGCACGGGGAGCTGTTTTTT. Protein product: CASSYSIGHGELFF.

The genes are TRBV27 and TRBJ2-1, with 9 bases lining up with TRBD2. The CDR3 extends over 14 amino acids. Losses at the gene ends were 7 bases for V and 3 bases for J; bases not matched to a gene: 4. Germline assignment: CDR1 MNHEY and CDR2 SMNVEV (reference sequence). The DNA for the CDR3 is TGTGCCAGCAATCCTAGCGGGGTCTACAATGAGCAGTTCTTC. Protein: CASNPSGVYNEQFF.

This sequence joins TRBV6-6 and TRBJ1-4; D possibly corresponds to TRBD1 (5 bases). The CDR3 has 14 residues. The germline V gene has CDR1 MNHNY and CDR2 SVGAGI (reference sequence). V dropped 5 bases and J dropped 1 base, with 8 bases sitting between them. This CDR3 reads CASSVGGTNEKLFF. The CDR3 nucleotides read TGTGCCAGCAGTGTGGGGGGAACTAATGAAAAACTGTTTTTT.

This clonotype was counted ten times or more. The rearrangement uses TRBV7-2 and TRBJ2-7; 10 bases map to TRBD1. The CDR3 extends over 16 amino acids. From germline, CDR1 is SGHTA and CDR2 FQGNSA. After removal of 6 bases from V and 0 bases from J, the junction contained 8 bases not matched to a gene. The chain's CDR3 is CASRMTGGQSSYEQYF. In DNA form, the CDR3 reads TGTGCCAGCAGGATGACAGGGGGCCAGAGCTCCTACGAGCAGTACTTC.

The chain combines TRBV25-1 with TRBJ1-1; no definite D call. The CDR3 sequence is 17 residues long. Trimming cost V 0 bases and J 4 bases, with 18 bases left between them. Germline V gene sequence: CDR1 MGHDK, CDR2 SYGVNS. CDR3 coding DNA: TGTGCCAGCAGTGAATATCTCCAGGACCCTACGGGCACTGAAGCTTTCTTT. Translated: CASSEYLQDPTGTEAFF.

The rearrangement uses TRBV5-3 and TRBJ2-3, with TRBD2 matching over 9 bases. TRBV5-3 has ORF status, its function being uncertain. The CDR3 runs 16 residues. The junction had 14 bases not matched to a gene; V was cut back by 8 bases and J by 4 bases. Here the CDR3 DNA reads TGTGCCAGCAGACCTCCGCTGGGACTAGCATCAGATACGCAGTATTTT. Translated: CASRPPLGLASDTQYF.